These T cell receptor beta chains were read from a single sample in a study of T cell responses to AZD1222 COVID-19 vaccine. Assay: immunoSEQ multiplex PCR; the TCRdb copy retains only in-frame clones and omits some. The sample records 90,000 to 120,000 clones, about 89% being singletons. Sequencing was performed on peripheral blood, taken 28 days after the second dose of the MenACWY control vaccine. These receptor sequences come from an adult who received the MenACWY meningococcal vaccine as a control. Each CDR3 is given with its conserved first and last residue. Each record gives: clone size, D gene, V gene, J gene, CDR3 DNA, CDR3 protein. The D gene is left open where the match is weak. Only part of the rows carry a size: once, few, many, or a class if the clone is expanded.

NA	NA	TRBV7-2	TRBJ1-1	TGTGCCAGCAGCTTAATTCGGACAGAAGCTTTCTTT	CASSLIRTEAFF
NA	NA	TRBV12-3/TRBV12-4	TRBJ2-7	TGTGCCAGCAGTTTCCGGGGGTACGAGCAGTACTTC	CASSFRGYEQYF
NA	NA	TRBV6-5	TRBJ1-2	TGTGCCAGTACGAGGGCGGCTTATGGCTACACCTTC	CASTRAAYGYTF
NA	NA	TRBV18	TRBJ2-7	TGTGCCAGCTCACCAGGTGGGCAGGGGAGGTACGAGCAGTACTTC	CASSPGGQGRYEQYF
few	NA	TRBV12-3/TRBV12-4	TRBJ1-4	TGTGCCAGCAGTTTATCGGGTGAAAAACTGTTTTTT	CASSLSGEKLFF
NA	NA	TRBV7-2	TRBJ1-2	TGTGCCAGCAGCTCCCAGGGGAGCTATGGCTACACCTTC	CASSSQGSYGYTF
NA	TRBD1	TRBV10-3	TRBJ1-1	TGTGCCACCCAATTTGACCTTGGACAGGGGGCAAACACTGAAGCTTTCTTT	CATQFDLGQGANTEAFF
NA	TRBD1	TRBV6-2/TRBV6-3	TRBJ1-6	TGTGCCAGCAGTTACCCCCCGGACAGGAGCTCCTATAATTCACCCCTCCACTTT	CASSYPPDRSSYNSPLHF
NA	NA	TRBV28	TRBJ1-2	TGTGCCAGCAGTTTAGAGTCGGACGGGGTAGATGGCTACACCTTC	CASSLESDGVDGYTF
NA	TRBD2	TRBV6-5	TRBJ2-7	TGTGCCAGCAGCGATAGCGGGTCCCCTTCCTACGAGCAGTACTTC	CASSDSGSPSYEQYF
NA	NA	TRBV6-5	TRBJ2-7	TGTGCCAGCAGTAAACCGGGACGGTCTCGTGAGCAGTACTTC	CASSKPGRSREQYF
NA	NA	TRBV3-1/TRBV3-2	TRBJ1-1	TGTGCCAGCAGCCTAAGGTTGGGCATCCCGAACACTGAAGCTTTCTTT	CASSLRLGIPNTEAFF
NA	NA	TRBV5-1	TRBJ1-1	TGCGCCAGCAGCCCGGAGGGGGGAAGGACTGAAGCTTTCTTT	CASSPEGGRTEAFF
NA	TRBD1	TRBV2	TRBJ2-1	TGTGCCAGCAGGGGACAGCCATCCTACAATGAGCAGTTCTTC	CASRGQPSYNEQFF
NA	NA	TRBV28	TRBJ1-2	TGTGCCAGCAGTTTGCAGGCGAACTATGGCTACACCTTC	CASSLQANYGYTF
NA	NA	TRBV7-9	TRBJ2-3	TGTGCCAGCAGCCCCCCGCAGCTTCTCACAGATACGCAGTATTTT	CASSPPQLLTDTQYF
NA	TRBD1	TRBV28	TRBJ1-1	TGTGCCAGCAGGGGGACAGGGGGGCCGATGAACACTGAAGCTTTCTTT	CASRGTGGPMNTEAFF
few	TRBD1	TRBV9	TRBJ1-1	TGTGCCAGCAGCGTAGGAGGGAGCCGGGACAGGGATTTGGCTGAAGCTTTCTTT	CASSVGGSRDRDLAEAFF
NA	TRBD1	TRBV27	TRBJ1-2	TGTGCCAGCAGTCCCCAACAGGGGGTGGGCTACACCTTC	CASSPQQGVGYTF
NA	NA	TRBV21-1	TRBJ1-3	TGTGCCAGCAACCAATCACAACGGTTCTCTGGAAACACCATATATTTT	CASNQSQRFSGNTIYF
NA	NA	TRBV10-3	TRBJ1-6	TGTGCCATCAGTGCGGGGGGAGGGACCTATAATTCACCCCTCCACTTT	CAISAGGGTYNSPLHF
NA	TRBD1	TRBV6-4	TRBJ1-4	TGTGCCAGAGAGACCGGGACAGGGAATGAAAAACTGTTTTTT	CARETGTGNEKLFF
once	NA	TRBV28	TRBJ1-1	TGTGCCACGGGTCCCGGGAAAGAGAACACTGAAGCTTTCTTT	CATGPGKENTEAFF
NA	TRBD2	TRBV5-1	TRBJ2-3	TGCGCCAGCAGCTTGGAAGGCGGGGGGAGGTCAGATACGCAGTATTTT	CASSLEGGGRSDTQYF
NA	TRBD2	TRBV6-2/TRBV6-3	TRBJ2-1	TGTGCCAGCAGTTACCAACGAGTAGCGGGTAGCTCCTACAATGAGCAGTTCTTC	CASSYQRVAGSSYNEQFF
NA	TRBD1	TRBV19	TRBJ1-1	TGTGCCAGTAGTATAGATTGGGCAGGGGGCCCGAACACTGAAGCTTTCTTT	CASSIDWAGGPNTEAFF
NA	NA	TRBV4-2	TRBJ2-7	TGTGCCAGCAGCACCGGGCCGCCAGGCGGGGGCAACTCCTACGAGCAGTACTTC	CASSTGPPGGGNSYEQYF
NA	NA	TRBV6-2/TRBV6-3	TRBJ1-5	TGTGCCAGCAGTCAAGGGCTATCACAGCCCCAGCATTTT	CASSQGLSQPQHF
NA	TRBD1	TRBV3-1/TRBV3-2	TRBJ1-2	TGTGCCAGCAGCCATCAGGGGGACGGCTACACCTTC	CASSHQGDGYTF
NA	NA	TRBV27	TRBJ1-1	TGTGCCAGCAGGTCGTTACAGAGGATCGACACTGAAGCTTTCTTT	CASRSLQRIDTEAFF
NA	TRBD1	TRBV7-9	TRBJ2-7	TGTGCCAGCAGCTTATCGGGACAGGGGGCATACGAGCAGTACTTC	CASSLSGQGAYEQYF
NA	TRBD2	TRBV18	TRBJ2-1	TGTGCCAGCTCATCCTTAGCGGGGATTTACAATGAGCAGTTCTTC	CASSSLAGIYNEQFF
NA	NA	TRBV19	TRBJ2-7	TGTGCCAGTAGTATAGTTCAACAGCATAAGGAGCAGTACTTC	CASSIVQQHKEQYF
NA	TRBD1	TRBV7-9	TRBJ1-2	TGTGCCAGCAGCGCCGGGACAGGGGGCGCCTATGGCTACACCTTC	CASSAGTGGAYGYTF
NA	NA	TRBV5-1	TRBJ2-4	TGCGCCAGCAGCCGTGGGGTGTGGGACGACATTCAGTACTTC	CASSRGVWDDIQYF
NA	NA	TRBV5-6	TRBJ1-2	TGTGCCAGCAGCGCCGCAGGGCAACTCTATGGCTACACCTTC	CASSAAGQLYGYTF
NA	NA	TRBV2	TRBJ1-4	TGTGCCAGCAGGTTAGATTGGGGTGAAAAACTGTTTTTT	CASRLDWGEKLFF
NA	NA	TRBV28	TRBJ1-2	TGTGCCAGCAGTCCTGGGCGCGGGGACGGAAGCTATGGCTACACCTTC	CASSPGRGDGSYGYTF
NA	NA	TRBV20-1	TRBJ1-1	TGCAGTGCTAGTGCCCCATCGAACACTGAAGCTTTCTTT	CSASAPSNTEAFF
NA	NA	TRBV3-1/TRBV3-2	TRBJ2-1	TGTGCCAGCAGCCAAGACCCGGCCTACAATGAGCAGTTCTTC	CASSQDPAYNEQFF
NA	TRBD2	TRBV18	TRBJ2-7	TGTGCCAGCTCTTCTGTTACGCGCCTAGCGGGGAATTACTACGAGCAGTACTTC	CASSSVTRLAGNYYEQYF
NA	NA	TRBV2	TRBJ1-1	TGTGCCAGCAGTGCGGAGGGCTGGGACACTGAAGCTTTCTTT	CASSAEGWDTEAFF
NA	TRBD1	TRBV4-3	TRBJ1-6	TGCGCCAGCAGCCAAGAACCCGGACAGGGGGACTCACCCCTCCACTTT	CASSQEPGQGDSPLHF
once	NA	TRBV5-1	TRBJ2-5	TGCGCCAGCAGCTTGGAGGGTTCGGGCGAGACCCAGTACTTC	CASSLEGSGETQYF
NA	TRBD1	TRBV2	TRBJ2-5	TGTGCCAGCAGTCGACAGGGCCTCACACAAGAGACCCAGTACTTC	CASSRQGLTQETQYF
once	NA	TRBV6-2/TRBV6-3	TRBJ2-1	TGTGCCAGCAGCCCGACCGACGAGGAGCAGTTCTTC	CASSPTDEEQFF
NA	NA	TRBV6-5	TRBJ1-1	TGTGCCAGCAACATGGGGGGGGGCACTGAAGCTTTCTTT	CASNMGGGTEAFF
NA	TRBD2	TRBV2	TRBJ2-3	TGTGCCAGCAGGCGGGGGATCGGAGATACGCAGTATTTT	CASRRGIGDTQYF
few	TRBD2	TRBV14	TRBJ2-1	TGTGCCAGCAGCCAAGCTCCAAAAAGACTAGCGGGGGACAATGAGCAGTTCTTC	CASSQAPKRLAGDNEQFF
once	NA	TRBV5-1	TRBJ2-7	TGCGCCAGCAGCTTGATCCCAGGTAGCTCCTACGAGCAGTACTTC	CASSLIPGSSYEQYF
NA	TRBD1	TRBV28	TRBJ1-3	TGTGCCAGCAGCGACACAGGGGGGGGAAACACCATATATTTT	CASSDTGGGNTIYF
NA	NA	TRBV12-3/TRBV12-4	TRBJ2-3	TGTGCCAGCAGCCCTAGCCGAGATACGCAGTATTTT	CASSPSRDTQYF
NA	NA	TRBV25-1	TRBJ2-6	TGTGCCAGCAGTGAGTCAGGGTTTGGGGCCAACGTCCTGACTTTC	CASSESGFGANVLTF
NA	TRBD1	TRBV3-1/TRBV3-2	TRBJ2-7	TGTGCCAGCAGCCTGGGACAGGGGTCCTACGAGCAGTACTTC	CASSLGQGSYEQYF